This is a list of T cell receptor beta chains from one sample in a study of blood T cell repertoires in COVID-19. The table came from immunoSEQ multiplex PCR; TCRdb's copy has only in-frame clones and leaves some out. The table lists roughly 40,000 clones, 75% to 90% of them singletons. Material: peripheral blood. The origin of the receptors is a woman aged 70-85 years with acute or convalescent COVID-19. Each CDR3 is given with its conserved first and last residue. The D gene is left open where the match is weak. Rows may omit the clone size; those that give it use once, few, many or a size class.

TRBJ1-5	TRBV6-5	.	.	TGTGCCAGCAGCTCACAGGGTGCAAATCAGCCCCAGCATTTT	CASSSQGANQPQHF
TRBJ1-5	TRBV24-1	.	.	TGTGCCACCAGTGATTTAGGAGGCCAGCCCCAGCATTTT	CATSDLGGQPQHF
TRBJ2-1	TRBV9	.	TRBD2	TGTGCCAGCAGCCCTACTAGCGGAGAGTACAATGAGCAGTTCTTC	CASSPTSGEYNEQFF
TRBJ2-1	TRBV7-2	.	.	TGTGCCAGCAGCGAGAGGACGGCGGGGACAGAACAGTTCTTC	CASSERTAGTEQFF
TRBJ1-1	TRBV11-2	.	.	TGTGCCAGCAGCCCGGCCCACGGGATCCCGAACACTGAAGCTTTCTTT	CASSPAHGIPNTEAFF
TRBJ2-3	TRBV19	.	TRBD1	TGTGCCAGTAGTATCTTGGCAGGGGGAACAGATACGCAGTATTTT	CASSILAGGTDTQYF
TRBJ1-3	TRBV5-4	.	.	TGTGCCAGCAGCTTGGACCCCCCGCAGGCCAGCTCTGGAAACACCATATATTTT	CASSLDPPQASSGNTIYF
TRBJ1-1	TRBV6-5	once	.	TGTGCCAGCAGTTACAACGTGCCAGGGGATGTTACTGAAGCTTTCTTT	CASSYNVPGDVTEAFF
TRBJ1-5	TRBV7-8	once	.	TGTGCCAGCAGCTTGCAGACAGGTTCTTTAGGGCCCCAGCATTTT	CASSLQTGSLGPQHF
TRBJ2-2	TRBV9	.	TRBD1	TGTGCCAGCAGCGTGGAGGATGGGACAGGGGAGCCGTACACCGGGGAGCTGTTTTTT	CASSVEDGTGEPYTGELFF
TRBJ2-2	TRBV7-9	once	TRBD2	TGTGCCAGCAGCTTGGGACTAGTGGACGGGGAGCTGTTTTTT	CASSLGLVDGELFF
TRBJ2-1	TRBV6-4	.	TRBD1	TGTGCCAGCAGTGACTCGAAACTCTCAGACAGGGGACTGTACAATGAGCAGTTCTTC	CASSDSKLSDRGLYNEQFF
TRBJ2-2	TRBV4-3	.	TRBD2	TGCGCCAGCAGCCAAGATGCGGGGGGCGGTGACACCGGGGAGCTGTTTTTT	CASSQDAGGGDTGELFF
TRBJ2-1	TRBV24-1	.	TRBD2	TGTGCCACCAGTGACCCCGTCACTAGCGCCACCTACAATGAGCAGTTCTTC	CATSDPVTSATYNEQFF
TRBJ2-5	TRBV5-6	.	TRBD1	TGTGCCAGCAGTCCCAGTTATAACCTTACAGGGGGCCGTGAGGAGACCCAGTACTTC	CASSPSYNLTGGREETQYF
TRBJ2-5	TRBV19	.	TRBD1	TGTGCCAGTAGGGAGACCGACAGGGGCCTAGAGACCCAGTACTTC	CASRETDRGLETQYF
TRBJ1-6	TRBV6-5	.	TRBD1	TGTGCCAGCAGTCTGGACAGGGCGTCTTCACCCCTCCACTTT	CASSLDRASSPLHF
TRBJ1-1	TRBV7-9	.	.	TGTGCCAGCAGCTTAGTCGAGTTAATCACTGAAGCTTTCTTT	CASSLVELITEAFF
TRBJ2-1	TRBV6-2/TRBV6-3	few	.	TGTGCCAGCAGTTACCGGGTGGAGTACAATGAGCAGTTCTTC	CASSYRVEYNEQFF
TRBJ2-2	TRBV5-1	.	TRBD1	TGCGCCAGCAGCATCCGGACAGGGGGCGACGGCACCGGGGAGCTGTTTTTT	CASSIRTGGDGTGELFF
TRBJ2-5	TRBV23-1	.	.	TGCGCCAGCAGTCAACTGGTATGGGCTCGGCAAGAGACCCAGTACTTC	CASSQLVWARQETQYF
TRBJ2-1	TRBV4-3	.	TRBD2	TGCGCCAGCAGCCAAGGGGGCGGCGGGAGCTCCTACAATGAGCAGTTCTTC	CASSQGGGGSSYNEQFF
TRBJ1-4	TRBV5-4	.	TRBD1	TGTGCCAGCAGCTTGTGGACAGGGGGACTTTCTAATGAAAAACTGTTTTTT	CASSLWTGGLSNEKLFF
TRBJ2-1	TRBV7-2	.	TRBD2	TGTGCCAGCAGCCCACCGAACGGGAGGGCAAACGGAAATGAGCAGTTCTTC	CASSPPNGRANGNEQFF
TRBJ1-5	TRBV4-3	.	.	TGCGCCAGCAGTCTGGACAGTTTCAATCAGCCCCAGCATTTT	CASSLDSFNQPQHF
TRBJ1-5	TRBV3-1/TRBV3-2	.	.	TGTGCCAGCAGCCAAGTCATGGGGGGACAGCCCCAGCATTTT	CASSQVMGGQPQHF
TRBJ1-5	TRBV19	.	.	TGTGCCAGTAGTATAGGGACATCTCGAGATAGCAATCAGCCCCAGCATTTT	CASSIGTSRDSNQPQHF
TRBJ1-2	TRBV10-3	.	.	TGTGCCACCGCTCCAGGGGCGGAGGGCTACACCTTC	CATAPGAEGYTF
TRBJ1-5	TRBV5-6	.	TRBD1	TGTGCCAGCAGCTTAAAAGCGGACAGGGGAAATCAGCCCCAGCATTTT	CASSLKADRGNQPQHF